The 17 T cell receptor beta chains below were found in one sample sequenced in a study of blood T cells in healthy people across ages. Combining a sample-barcoded 5' primer with a J-beta primer mix, a second PCR ran for about 7 to 11 cycles. Using its own MiXCR run on the 5' RACE reads, TCRdb lists one record per CDR3 protein. The sample consists of just under 900,000 distinct CDR3 sequences, under 35% of them appearing once. The sample taken for sequencing was blood. All receptors derive from a woman at least 80 years old in good health.

A word on this clonotype: This may be a read error, as it is one base from a much larger clone. This chain uses TRBV6-5 with TRBJ2-1; TRBD2 might be the D (7 bases). CDR3 length: 18 residues. Germline CDR1 and CDR2: MNHEY and SVGAGI. CDR3 in DNA: TGTGCCAGCAGTTACCGGGGGGCAGGGGAAAGCTCCTACAATGAGCAGGTCTTC. It codes for CASSYRGAGESSYNEQVF.

This clonotype appeared a single time. Possible read error: a much larger clone is one base away. CDR3 coding DNA: TGTACCAGCGAAGGCGTTGGACAGTTTCGCTACACCTTC. Its protein is CTSEGVGQFRYTF. This chain links TRBV6-1 with TRBJ1-2; tentatively, D is TRBD1 (6 bases). The CDR3 totals 13 residues. CDR1 and CDR2 from the germline V gene are MNHNS and SASEGT.

The V and J genes are TRBV11-2 and TRBJ2-3; perhaps TRBD1 as D (5 bases). This CDR3 region has 16 residues. From germline, CDR1 is SGHAT and CDR2 FQNNGV. Trimming pared 5 bases from V and 2 bases from J, leaving 17 bases between. The CDR3 protein is CASSTRTTGITDTQYF. The CDR3 nucleotides read TGTGCCAGCAGCACGAGGACAACGGGTATCACAGATACGCAGTATTTT.

This clonotype occurred a few times. The genes are TRBV12-3 or TRBV12-4 and TRBJ2-2, with TRBD1 identical over 8 bases. Trimming removed 5 bases from V and 0 bases from J; junction bases left unmatched: 8. The CDR3 totals 17 residues. This chain's CDR3 is CASSLGQGQPNTGELFF. DNA for the CDR3: TGTGCCAGCAGTCTCGGACAGGGCCAACCGAACACCGGGGAGCTGTTTTTT.

This clonotype is judged medium-sized (0.01 to 0.1%). CDR3 in amino acids: CASSLWIGRIGETQYF. In DNA form, the CDR3 reads TGTGCCAGCAGCTTATGGATTGGGAGGATCGGGGAGACCCAGTACTTC. This sequence joins TRBV7-9 and TRBJ2-5, with a tentative D call TRBD2 (6 bases). CDR1 is SEHNR, CDR2 FQNEAQ, per germline (reference sequence). V lost 2 bases and J lost 5, with 18 bases in between. The CDR3 is 16 amino acids. Based on the CDR3 plus reference TRBV7-9 and TRBJ2-5, the full variable domain is DTGVSQNPRHKITKRGQNVTFRCDPISEHNRLYWYRQTLGQGPEFLTYFQNEAQLEKSRLLSDRFSAERPKGSFSTLEIQRTEQGDSAMYLCASSLWIGRIGETQYFGPGTRLLVL.

This clonotype was seen at least ten times. The chain is built from TRBV20-1 and TRBJ2-1, with D maybe TRBD2 (7 bases). CDR3 length: 13 amino acids. V lost 6 bases and J lost 3, with 12 bases in between. Per germline, CDR1 DFQATT and CDR2 SNEGSKA (reference sequence). CDR3 sequence: CSARGGSYNEQFF. CDR3 nucleotides: TGCAGTGCGAGGGGGGGCAGCTACAATGAGCAGTTCTTC.

Ten or more counts support this clonotype. V gene TRBV29-1 combines with J gene TRBJ1-1, with no clear D. Per germline, CDR1 SQVTM and CDR2 ANQGSEA. The length of the CDR3 is 11 residues. Trimming took 1 base from V and 3 from J, leaving 3 bases between them. CDR3 protein: CSVEGDTEAFF. For the CDR3, the DNA is TGCAGCGTTGAAGGGGACACTGAAGCTTTCTTT.

In this sample, this clonotype turned up many times. CDR3: CASSLSGQYGYTF. DNA for the CDR3: TGTGCCAGCAGCTTATCGGGTCAATATGGCTACACCTTC. The chain carries TRBV7-2 and TRBJ1-2; D gene unclear. Per the germline V gene, CDR1 is SGHTA and CDR2 is FQGNSA. Deletions cut 2 bases from V and 5 bases from J, with 9 bases between. The CDR3 contains 13 residues.

This clonotype was seen only a few times. V is TRBV28 and J is TRBJ1-6; no reliable D call. CDR1 and CDR2 (germline): MDHEN, SYDVKM. The CDR3 spans 15 residues. Trimming cost V 0 bases and J 7 bases, with 10 bases left between them. The CDR3 coding sequence is TGTGCCAGCAGTTTATGGGGATCTCAGAATTCACCCCTCCACTTT. This sequence encodes CASSLWGSQNSPLHF.

With respect to this clonotype: A junction boundary mismatches the germline segment, possibly from a read error. The chain combines TRBV7-9 with TRBJ2-3; D ambiguous. The CDR3 totals 16 residues. Germline V lookup: CDR1 SEHNR, CDR2 FQNEAQ (reference sequence). The CDR3 DNA follows: TGTGCCATCAGCTTACAGTTTCGTTTAAGTACAGATACGCAGTATTTT. Its protein is CAISLQFRLSTDTQYF. Together with reference TRBV7-9 and TRBJ2-3, the CDR3 gives the full variable domain: DTGVSQNPRHKITKRGQNVTFRCDPISEHNRLYWYRQTLGQGPEFLTYFQNEAQLEKSRLLSDRFSAERPKGSFSTLEIQRTEQGDSAMYLCAISLQFRLSTDTQYFGPGTRLTVL.

About this clonotype itself: Given a much more abundant clone one base away, this may be a read error. The CDR3 protein is CSARVSSGGPSRMAQYF. The CDR3 coding sequence is TGCAGTGCTAGGGTTTCTAGCGGGGGCCCTTCCCGGATGGCGCAGTACTTC. This chain joins TRBV20-1 and TRBJ2-5, with 10 nucleotides matching TRBD2. Trimming removed 3 bases from V and 11 bases from J; junction bases left unmatched: 21. Germline CDR1 reads DFQATT; CDR2 reads SNEGSKA (reference sequence). The CDR3 is made up of 17 amino acids.

Notes on this clonotype: At one of its ends the junction is not consistent with the germline gene, which may arise from a read error. V and J are TRBV18 and TRBJ1-4; D is ambiguous. The germline gives CDR1 KGHSH, CDR2 LQKENI. The CDR3 loop spans 14 amino acids. In DNA, the CDR3 is TGTGCCAGCTCACCACAGGGAACCCGGGAAAGACTGTTTTTT. Amino acid sequence: CASSPQGTRERLFF.

This clonotype occurred many times. V usage is TRBV12-3 or TRBV12-4 and J usage is TRBJ2-3; no definite D call. The CDR3 runs 14 residues. V was trimmed by 5 bases and J by 3 bases, leaving 12 bases between them. Written as DNA, the CDR3 is TGTGCCAGCAGTCCCCTCGGTAGAACAGATACGCAGTATTTT. Encoded protein: CASSPLGRTDTQYF.

In regard to this clonotype: A much larger clone lies a single base off, so this may be a read error. V and J are TRBV6-4 and TRBJ2-1; TRBD1 matches at 7 bases. The CDR3 is 16 residues long. V was pared by 5 bases and J by 10 bases, with 17 bases of the junction left unmatched. Germline V gene lookup returns CDR1 MRHNA and CDR2 SNTAGT. The CDR3 nucleotides read TGTGCCAGCAGTCCTACCGACAGGGTAGGAATTCGGGAGCAGTTCTTC. Translated, it gives CASSPTDRVGIREQFF.

This chain joins TRBV20-1 and TRBJ2-5; D is uncertain. The CDR3 is 13 residues long. Germline V gene lookup returns CDR1 DFQATT and CDR2 SNEGSKA (reference sequence). The V gene lost 0 bases and the J gene lost 7 bases, with 12 bases spanning the gap. The CDR3 reads CSARDAASWTQYF. For the CDR3, the DNA is TGCAGTGCTAGAGATGCGGCCAGTTGGACCCAGTACTTC.

V and J are TRBV12-3 or TRBV12-4 and TRBJ1-6, with D tentatively TRBD1 (5 bases). CDR3 length: 11 residues. Between the trimmed V and J ends, which lost 1 base and 14 bases, there was a span of 6 bases. The CDR3 DNA reads TGTGCCAGCAGTTTAGGGGGGACCCTCCACTTT. Translation gives CASSLGGTLHF.

V is TRBV27 and J is TRBJ1-5; D ambiguous. The germline V and J ends were trimmed by 2 bases and 0 bases, with 5 bases remaining between them. This CDR3 has 14 residues. Germline assignment: CDR1 MNHEY and CDR2 SMNVEV (reference sequence). CDR3 nucleotide sequence: TGTGCCAGCAGTTTACGACCTAGCAATCAGCCCCAGCATTTT. Its protein is CASSLRPSNQPQHF.